The next 32 T cell receptor beta chains were all read from a single sample in a study of T cells in Graves' hyperthyroidism and ophthalmopathy. The investigators amplified TCR beta CDR3 regions from RNA transcripts. The HTBI primer set was used in a first-round RT-PCR of the TCR CDR3. TCRdb fed the multiplex PCR reads into MiXCR, producing one record per CDR3 protein. Here the sample spans about 550,000 distinct CDR3 sequences, about 20% being singletons. The sequenced sample was blood. These receptors all come from a man between 18 and 35 years old with Graves' hyperthyroidism.

This clonotype was picked up one time. The genes are TRBV6-2 or TRBV6-3 and TRBJ2-7; weak D call: TRBD2 (6 bases). This CDR3 is 18 amino acids long. With 2 bases removed from V and 3 bases from J, the gap between germline ends came to 23 bases. In germline, CDR1 is MNHEY, CDR2 SVGEGT. This CDR3 is CASSYALWRALSDYEQYF. The CDR3, as DNA: TGTGCCAGCAGTTACGCCTTGTGGAGGGCCTTGTCGGACTACGAGCAGTACTTC.

This clonotype came up many times. This sequence joins TRBV6-1 and TRBJ2-7, with D possibly being TRBD1 (5 bases). Trimming removed 2 bases at V and 4 bases at J, with 12 bases between. Germline CDR1 and CDR2: MNHNS and SASEGT. The CDR3 length is 14 residues. CDR3 sequence reads: CASSELRGAYEQYF. The DNA of the CDR3 is TGTGCCAGCAGTGAACTAAGGGGCGCGTACGAGCAGTACTTC.

This clonotype was counted a few times. The genes are TRBV6-2 or TRBV6-3 and TRBJ2-2; TRBD2 matches 15 bases. Germline CDR1 and CDR2: MNHEY and SVGEGT. The CDR3 has 20 amino acids. Trimming cost V 4 bases and J 1 base; bases outside gene matches: 10. CDR3 amino acids: CASSSTSLGLAGGNTGELFF. The DNA of the CDR3 is TGTGCCAGCAGTTCGACCAGCCTGGGACTAGCGGGGGGGAACACCGGGGAGCTGTTTTTT.

This clonotype was counted a few times. This chain connects TRBV11-2 to TRBJ1-1; the D gene is possibly TRBD1 (6 bases). V was clipped by 5 bases and J by 6 bases, with 28 bases between them. CDR3 length: 18 residues. Germline V lookup: CDR1 SGHAT, CDR2 FQNNGV. The CDR3 here is CASSPLGGSIRGRAEAFF. As DNA, the CDR3 is TGTGCCAGCAGCCCACTGGGAGGATCTATCAGGGGTCGGGCTGAAGCTTTCTTT.

The chain uses TRBV4-1 and TRBJ1-1; no firm D call. Germline loops: CDR1 MGHRA, CDR2 YSYEKL. Trimming shortened V by 4 bases and J by 4 bases, and 13 bases separated the two germline ends. This CDR3 has 14 amino acids. DNA of the CDR3: TGCGCCAGCAGCCCATTTGGTCGGACCACTGAAGCTTTCTTT. This sequence encodes CASSPFGRTTEAFF.

In this sample, this clonotype turned up many times. The chain employs TRBV12-3 or TRBV12-4 and TRBJ1-1; D is unresolved. Trimming took 6 bases from V and 1 from J, leaving 12 bases between them. The CDR3 contains 14 residues. The CDR3 sequence is CASRWGSTNTEAFF. CDR3 bases: TGTGCCAGCAGGTGGGGTAGCACGAACACTGAAGCTTTCTTT.

The rearrangement uses TRBV25-1 and TRBJ1-2; D is possibly TRBD1 (6 bases). Germline V lookup: CDR1 MGHDK, CDR2 SYGVNS. The CDR3 covers 15 residues. Trimming shortened V by 3 bases and J by 4 bases, and 15 bases separated the two germline ends. The CDR3 nucleotides are TGTGCCAGCAGTGAGCATGCCGAGGACAGCTATGGCTACACCTTC. Its translation is CASSEHAEDSYGYTF.

This clonotype came up a few times. V and J are TRBV9 and TRBJ2-2; TRBD1 agrees at 7 bases. V gave up 0 bases and J gave up 0 bases; unmatched junction bases: 2. Germline V gene sequence: CDR1 SGDLS, CDR2 YYNGEE. The CDR3 loop spans 16 amino acids. This CDR3 is CASSVGQGANTGELFF. The CDR3 DNA is TGTGCCAGCAGCGTAGGACAGGGAGCGAACACCGGGGAGCTGTTTTTT.

The sample holds many counts of this clonotype. This rearrangement joins TRBV7-9 to TRBJ1-2; D gene ambiguous. V shed 5 bases and J shed 5 bases, with 24 bases lying between them. Germline assignment: CDR1 SEHNR and CDR2 FQNEAQ (reference sequence). The CDR3 spans 17 residues. The CDR3 reads CASSRPSPRQVRYGYTF. The CDR3, as DNA: TGTGCCAGCAGCCGACCATCACCCAGACAAGTACGATATGGCTACACCTTC.

This clonotype occurred many times. This chain uses TRBV5-1 with TRBJ1-1; D remains ambiguous. From germline, CDR1 is SGHRS and CDR2 YFSETQ. The CDR3 consists of 12 residues. Between the trimmed V and J ends, which lost 3 bases and 2 bases, there was a span of 5 bases. CDR3 loop: CASSSFNTEAFF. The CDR3 coding sequence is TGCGCCAGCAGCTCGTTCAACACTGAAGCTTTCTTT.

There are many counts of this clonotype. The chain uses TRBV7-2 and TRBJ2-7, with D unresolved. This CDR3 has 14 residues. V was shortened by 0 bases and J by 4 bases, with 10 bases between the two germline ends. In germline, CDR1 is SGHTA, CDR2 FQGNSA. The CDR3: CASSLAVSRYEQYF. In nucleotides, the CDR3 is TGTGCCAGCAGCTTAGCGGTCTCCCGTTACGAGCAGTACTTC.

This clonotype was observed many times. The chain employs TRBV20-1 and TRBJ2-6; 8 nucleotides agree with TRBD1. The CDR3 is made up of 17 amino acids. Trimming cost V 7 bases and J 0 bases; bases outside gene matches: 11. Germline V gene sequence: CDR1 DFQATT, CDR2 SNEGSKA (reference sequence). CDR3 nucleotides: TGCAGTGTGACCCGGGGACAGGCCTACTCTGGGGCCAACGTCCTGACTTTC. Translation: CSVTRGQAYSGANVLTF.

As to this clonotype: The conserved phenylalanine or tryptophan normally closing the CDR3 is absent here, so this likely arose from a read error. The chain uses TRBV4-1 and TRBJ2-7; 8 nucleotides agree with TRBD2. J gave up 2 bases and V 4 bases, and 4 bases lay outside the gene matches. Germline values: CDR1 MGHRA, CDR2 YSYEKL. The CDR3 has 14 residues. The CDR3 loop is CASSPVAGPYEQYL. DNA for the CDR3: TGCGCCAGCAGCCCCGTAGCGGGACCCTACGAGCAGTACTTG.

This clonotype was detected a few times. The chain is built from TRBV4-1 and TRBJ2-6; TRBD1 or TRBD2 may be the D gene (5 bases each). Per the germline V gene, CDR1 is MGHRA and CDR2 is YSYEKL. Between the trimmed V and J ends, which lost 8 bases and 2 bases, there was a span of 10 bases. CDR3 length equals 14 residues. The DNA for the CDR3 is TGCGCCAGCTCAAGAGGGGCTGGGGCCAACGTCCTGACTTTC. Amino acid sequence: CASSRGAGANVLTF.

This clonotype appeared many times. The V and J genes are TRBV9 and TRBJ2-7; possible D gene TRBD1, 6 bases. V gave up 0 bases and J gave up 3 bases, with 7 bases separating them. The CDR3 spans 13 residues. CDR1 is SGDLS and CDR2 is YYNGEE in the germline V gene. This chain's CDR3 is CASSVEDSYEQYF. CDR3 bases: TGTGCCAGCAGCGTAGAGGACAGCTACGAGCAGTACTTC.

In this sample, this clonotype turned up many times. The chain carries TRBV7-9 and TRBJ2-2; no firm D call. There are 14 residues in the CDR3. V was trimmed by 1 base and J by 4 bases, leaving 7 bases between them. Per the germline V gene, CDR1 is SEHNR and CDR2 is FQNEAQ (reference sequence). CDR3 sequence: CASSLEMVTGELFF. The DNA for the CDR3 is TGTGCCAGCAGCTTAGAAATGGTCACCGGGGAGCTGTTTTTT.

The chain is built from TRBV4-1 and TRBJ1-5; D may be TRBD1 (6 bases). Germline CDR1 reads MGHRA; CDR2 reads YSYEKL. V gave up 2 bases and J gave up 7 bases, with 30 bases separating them. The CDR3 spans 20 residues. CDR3 sequence: CASSQHSISGGQGFRQPQHF. The CDR3 bases are TGCGCCAGCAGCCAACACTCGATCTCGGGAGGGCAGGGGTTTAGGCAGCCCCAGCATTTT.

In this sample, this clonotype turned up a few times. The rearrangement uses TRBV12-5 and TRBJ1-1, with 11 bases fitting TRBD1. The CDR3 length is 15 residues. V dropped 7 bases and J dropped 3; count of bases not matched to a gene: 7. Per the germline V gene, CDR1 is LGHNT and CDR2 is FRNRAP. The CDR3 loop is CASAPDRGLHTEAFF. In DNA, the CDR3 is TGTGCTAGTGCCCCGGACAGGGGGCTGCACACTGAAGCTTTCTTT.

This clonotype was recorded a few times. V and J are TRBV4-1 and TRBJ1-5, with 9 bases matching TRBD1. Trimming took 4 bases from V and 3 from J; bases not matched to a gene: 7. Germline assignment: CDR1 MGHRA and CDR2 YSYEKL. The CDR3 contains 16 residues. The CDR3 region has the DNA TGCGCCAGCAGCCTTCTAGGACAGGGGCACAATCAGCCCCAGCATTTT. Amino acids: CASSLLGQGHNQPQHF.

This clonotype was picked up many times. The chain links TRBV6-2 or TRBV6-3 to TRBJ2-7; 12 bases line up with TRBD2. This CDR3 spans 14 amino acids. Germline lookup yields CDR1 MNHEY and CDR2 SVGEGT. V shed 6 bases and J 4 bases; nucleotides not matched to a gene: 4. This chain's CDR3 is CASRILAGGYEQYF. Here the CDR3 DNA reads TGTGCCAGCAGAATTCTAGCGGGGGGGTACGAGCAGTACTTC.

This clonotype occurred many times. The rearrangement uses TRBV2 and TRBJ2-2; 7 bases match TRBD2. This CDR3 region has 17 residues. The germline V gene encodes CDR1 SNHLY and CDR2 FYNNEI. V was clipped by 6 bases and J by 4 bases; unmatched bases: 14. The CDR3 loop is CASRPTSSYRITGELFF. CDR3 sequence (DNA): TGTGCCAGCAGGCCGACTAGCTCTTATAGGATCACCGGGGAGCTGTTTTTT.

The table lists this clonotype with many counts. V and J are TRBV12-3 or TRBV12-4 and TRBJ2-5; weak D call: TRBD2 (6 bases). The ends were cut back, 5 bases at V and 9 bases at J, with 16 bases in the middle. The CDR3 runs 13 residues. CDR3 protein: CASSPGGLEAQYF. CDR3 nucleotide sequence: TGTGCCAGCAGTCCCGGGGGATTGGAGGCCCAGTACTTC.

This clonotype has only one observation. The rearrangement links TRBV2 to TRBJ2-2; D remains unclear. The germline V gene encodes CDR1 SNHLY and CDR2 FYNNEI. V was cut by 1 base and J by 5 bases, with 11 bases left in between. This CDR3 comprises 15 residues. The CDR3 region has the DNA TGTGCCAGCAGTGAAGGGATAGCAAGGACCGGGGAGCTGTTTTTT. Its translation is CASSEGIARTGELFF.

The J gene is TRBJ1-1, the V gene TRBV24-1; D is uncertain. Per germline, CDR1 KGHDR and CDR2 SFDVKD. V lost 4 bases, J lost 2 bases, and 7 bases lay in between. This CDR3 is 13 amino acids long. This chain's CDR3 is CATSDSFNTEAFF. DNA for the CDR3: TGTGCCACCAGTGACAGTTTCAACACTGAAGCTTTCTTT.

This clonotype was observed at least ten times. The CDR3 DNA sequence: TGTGCCAGCGGCTCAGGGTTCCGGGAGACCCAGTACTTC. It encodes CASGSGFRETQYF. This sequence joins TRBV12-3 or TRBV12-4 and TRBJ2-5; tentative D call: TRBD1 (5 bases). Trimming removed 8 bases from V and 5 bases from J, with 15 bases in between. The length of the CDR3 is 13 residues.

This clonotype was counted only a few times. This chain's CDR3 is CASRDRGGTYEQYF. The CDR3 region has the DNA TGTGCCAGCAGAGACCGAGGAGGCACCTACGAGCAGTACTTC. This chain connects TRBV28 to TRBJ2-7, with a possible D match to TRBD2 (5 bases). This CDR3 has 14 residues. Germline values: CDR1 MDHEN, CDR2 SYDVKM. Between the trimmed V and J ends, which lost 6 bases and 2 bases, there was a span of 14 bases.

This clonotype was picked up many times. The J gene is TRBJ1-5, the V gene TRBV10-3; tentative D call: TRBD1 (5 bases). Germline CDR1 is ENHRY and CDR2 is SYGVKD. V lost 6 bases to trimming and J lost 5 bases, with 14 bases between them. The CDR3 covers 14 residues. The CDR3 region is CAISADRQHQPQHF. The CDR3, as DNA: TGTGCCATCAGCGCTGATCGACAGCATCAGCCCCAGCATTTT.

In its sample, this clonotype was seen many times. CDR3 loop: CASSEKDSMNTEAFF. In DNA, the CDR3 is TGTGCCAGCAGTGAGAAGGACAGTATGAACACTGAAGCTTTCTTT. The V gene is TRBV27, the J gene TRBJ1-1; TRBD1 might be the D (6 bases). V gave up 5 bases and J gave up 0 bases, with 13 bases separating them. This CDR3 comprises 15 residues. CDR1 and CDR2 (germline): MNHEY, SMNVEV (reference sequence).

A single count supports this clonotype. The chain combines TRBV4-1 with TRBJ1-2, with no clear D. The CDR3 loop spans 15 amino acids. V lost 0 bases and J 5 bases, leaving 13 bases between the germline ends. The germline V gene encodes CDR1 MGHRA and CDR2 YSYEKL. The CDR3 sequence: CASSQDVVPGYGYTF. CDR3 nucleotides: TGCGCCAGCAGCCAAGATGTAGTTCCCGGGTATGGCTACACCTTC.

This clonotype was observed many times. This CDR3 reads CASSRDRGSRELFF. CDR3 DNA sequence: TGTGCCAGCAGCCGGGACAGGGGATCAAGGGAGCTGTTTTTT. The genes are TRBV6-1 and TRBJ2-2; 10 bases agree with TRBD1. The CDR3 has 14 amino acids. The germline CDR1 and CDR2 sequences are MNHNS and SASEGT. V was clipped by 6 bases and J by 9 bases; unmatched bases: 7.

Only a few counts were recorded for this clonotype. The chain couples TRBV30 to TRBJ1-1; a weak D match, TRBD1 (5 bases). Germline CDR1 reads GTSNPN; CDR2 reads SVGIG (reference sequence). This CDR3 region has 13 residues. V was trimmed by 7 bases and J by 10 bases, leaving 22 bases between them. The CDR3 loop is CASDRTHTSGAFF. The CDR3 nucleotides are TGTGCCTCCGACCGGACACATACTTCGGGAGCTTTCTTT.

In its sample, this clonotype was seen many times. V gene TRBV11-2 combines with J gene TRBJ2-5; D may be TRBD1 (6 bases). Germline V gene data show CDR1 as SGHAT and CDR2 as FQNNGV. The CDR3 covers 16 residues. Trimming left V 5 bases short and J 5 bases short, with 21 bases between. In nucleotides, the CDR3 is TGTGCCAGCAGCCCGCTACAGGGTATGGCCTTCGAGACCCAGTACTTC. Amino acids: CASSPLQGMAFETQYF.